This is a list of T cell receptor beta chains from one sample in a study of blood T cell repertoires in COVID-19. Data came from immunoSEQ multiplex PCR; TCRdb stores just in-frame clones and leaves some out. The table shows some 500,000 clones, with roughly 90% occurring only once. Source material: PBMCs or T cells enriched from blood (not recorded which). These receptors were taken from a woman aged 40 to 50 who had recovered from COVID-19. Both conserved end residues are part of each CDR3. D genes are given only for firm matches. Expanded clones get a size class; other rows say once, few or many, or leave the size out.

j_gene: TRBJ1-1; d_gene: NA; v_gene: TRBV9; abundance: NA; CDR3aa: CASSVAGRTEAFF; CDR3nt: TGTGCCAGCAGCGTAGCCGGGAGGACTGAAGCTTTCTTT
j_gene: TRBJ1-1; d_gene: NA; v_gene: TRBV11-3; abundance: NA; CDR3aa: CASSFTFGGAFF; CDR3nt: TGTGCCAGCAGCTTTACCTTCGGAGGAGCTTTCTTT
j_gene: TRBJ2-7; d_gene: TRBD2; v_gene: TRBV3-1/TRBV3-2; abundance: NA; CDR3aa: CASSQGLAFSYEQYF; CDR3nt: TGTGCCAGCAGCCAAGGACTAGCTTTCTCCTACGAGCAGTACTTC
j_gene: TRBJ1-2; d_gene: NA; v_gene: TRBV15; abundance: once; CDR3aa: CATSRGQGGNGYTF; CDR3nt: TGTGCCACCAGCAGAGGGCAGGGAGGAAATGGCTACACCTTC
j_gene: TRBJ2-3; d_gene: TRBD1; v_gene: TRBV4-1; abundance: NA; CDR3aa: CASSRTGRSSTDTQYF; CDR3nt: TGCGCCAGCAGCCGGACAGGGCGTTCTAGCACAGATACGCAGTATTTT
j_gene: TRBJ2-7; d_gene: TRBD1; v_gene: TRBV7-9; abundance: NA; CDR3aa: CASTGGSYEQYF; CDR3nt: TGTGCCAGCACAGGGGGCTCCTACGAGCAGTACTTC
j_gene: TRBJ2-3; d_gene: TRBD2; v_gene: TRBV6-5; abundance: NA; CDR3aa: CASKNGRAADTQYF; CDR3nt: TGTGCCAGCAAGAACGGGAGGGCCGCAGATACGCAGTATTTT
j_gene: TRBJ1-2; d_gene: NA; v_gene: TRBV7-2; abundance: few; CDR3aa: CASSLAGALGYTF; CDR3nt: TGTGCCAGCAGCTTAGCGGGGGCGCTAGGCTACACCTTC
j_gene: TRBJ2-1; d_gene: TRBD2; v_gene: TRBV28; abundance: NA; CDR3aa: CASSFREGGKNNEQFF; CDR3nt: TGTGCCAGCAGTTTCCGGGAGGGGGGTAAAAACAATGAGCAGTTCTTC
j_gene: TRBJ2-5; d_gene: NA; v_gene: TRBV2; abundance: NA; CDR3aa: CASTGRRAKQETQYF; CDR3nt: TGTGCCAGCACCGGAAGGAGGGCGAAACAAGAGACCCAGTACTTC
j_gene: TRBJ2-7; d_gene: NA; v_gene: TRBV27; abundance: NA; CDR3aa: CARRQDAGLSGYEQYF; CDR3nt: TGTGCCAGGAGACAAGACGCCGGACTTTCGGGCTACGAGCAGTACTTC
j_gene: TRBJ1-6; d_gene: TRBD1; v_gene: TRBV7-6; abundance: NA; CDR3aa: CASSTGQGNNSPLHF; CDR3nt: TGTGCCAGCAGCACGGGACAGGGAAATAATTCACCCCTCCACTTT
j_gene: TRBJ2-3; d_gene: NA; v_gene: TRBV9; abundance: once; CDR3aa: CASSVGYTGVGDTQYF; CDR3nt: TGTGCCAGCAGCGTAGGGTATACGGGAGTGGGTGATACGCAGTATTTT
j_gene: TRBJ1-2; d_gene: TRBD1; v_gene: TRBV19; abundance: NA; CDR3aa: CASGPGTAYYGYTF; CDR3nt: TGTGCCAGTGGACCAGGGACAGCTTACTATGGCTACACCTTC
j_gene: TRBJ2-7; d_gene: NA; v_gene: TRBV9; abundance: NA; CDR3aa: CASSVGGDWLYEQYF; CDR3nt: TGTGCCAGCAGCGTAGGCGGGGATTGGCTCTACGAGCAGTACTTC
j_gene: TRBJ1-1; d_gene: NA; v_gene: TRBV5-1; abundance: NA; CDR3aa: CASSLGQGLTEAFF; CDR3nt: TGCGCCAGCAGCTTGGGGCAGGGGCTCACTGAAGCTTTCTTT
j_gene: TRBJ1-2; d_gene: NA; v_gene: TRBV18; abundance: once; CDR3aa: CASSPNNYGYTF; CDR3nt: TGTGCCAGCTCACCCAATAACTATGGCTACACCTTC
j_gene: TRBJ2-1; d_gene: TRBD2; v_gene: TRBV7-2; abundance: NA; CDR3aa: CASTRTPAGAGGEQFF; CDR3nt: TGTGCCAGCACCCGAACCCCAGCGGGGGCCGGGGGTGAGCAGTTCTTC
j_gene: TRBJ2-5; d_gene: TRBD1; v_gene: TRBV4-3; abundance: few; CDR3aa: CASSQEPGQGDGETQYF; CDR3nt: TGCGCCAGCAGCCAAGAGCCGGGACAGGGGGACGGAGAGACCCAGTACTTC
j_gene: TRBJ2-5; d_gene: NA; v_gene: TRBV29-1; abundance: once; CDR3aa: CSVEDRLAKETQYF; CDR3nt: TGCAGCGTTGAAGATCGCCTAGCGAAGGAGACCCAGTACTTC
j_gene: TRBJ2-1; d_gene: TRBD1; v_gene: TRBV3-1/TRBV3-2; abundance: once; CDR3aa: CASSQGDKGAEFF; CDR3nt: TGTGCCAGCAGCCAAGGGGACAAGGGGGCTGAGTTCTTC
j_gene: TRBJ2-7; d_gene: NA; v_gene: TRBV6-2/TRBV6-3; abundance: NA; CDR3aa: CASSHSYEQYF; CDR3nt: TGTGCCAGCAGTCACTCCTACGAGCAGTACTTC
j_gene: TRBJ1-5; d_gene: NA; v_gene: TRBV19; abundance: NA; CDR3aa: CASSRNQNNQPQHF; CDR3nt: TGTGCCAGTAGTCGCAATCAGAACAATCAGCCCCAGCATTTT
j_gene: TRBJ2-7; d_gene: NA; v_gene: TRBV7-9; abundance: NA; CDR3aa: CASSLDYETYEQYF; CDR3nt: TGTGCCAGCAGCTTAGATTACGAGACCTACGAGCAGTACTTC
j_gene: TRBJ1-2; d_gene: TRBD1; v_gene: TRBV5-1; abundance: NA; CDR3aa: CASRVGTEEGYTF; CDR3nt: TGCGCCAGCAGGGTCGGGACAGAAGAAGGCTACACCTTC
j_gene: TRBJ1-5; d_gene: TRBD1; v_gene: TRBV6-5; abundance: NA; CDR3aa: CASSRTGASNQPQHF; CDR3nt: TGTGCCAGCAGTCGGACAGGGGCAAGCAATCAGCCCCAGCATTTT
j_gene: TRBJ1-2; d_gene: NA; v_gene: TRBV10-3; abundance: NA; CDR3aa: CAISGSTENAYGYTF; CDR3nt: TGTGCCATCAGTGGAAGTACAGAGAATGCCTATGGCTACACCTTC
j_gene: TRBJ2-3; d_gene: NA; v_gene: TRBV28; abundance: NA; CDR3aa: CASSTLKGNREDTQYF; CDR3nt: TGTGCCAGCAGTACCTTAAAAGGGAACAGGGAAGATACGCAGTATTTT
j_gene: TRBJ2-7; d_gene: NA; v_gene: TRBV27; abundance: NA; CDR3aa: CASSFPTGIYEQYF; CDR3nt: TGTGCCAGCAGTTTCCCGACAGGAATCTACGAGCAGTACTTC
j_gene: TRBJ2-1; d_gene: TRBD2; v_gene: TRBV18; abundance: NA; CDR3aa: CASSPPGTSGYNEQFF; CDR3nt: TGTGCCAGCTCACCACCTGGGACTAGCGGTTACAATGAGCAGTTCTTC
j_gene: TRBJ2-7; d_gene: TRBD2; v_gene: TRBV10-3; abundance: NA; CDR3aa: CAISETGSGYYEQYF; CDR3nt: TGTGCCATCAGTGAGACAGGTAGCGGGTACTACGAGCAGTACTTC
j_gene: TRBJ1-2; d_gene: NA; v_gene: TRBV28; abundance: NA; CDR3aa: CASSLSARGYTF; CDR3nt: TGTGCCAGCAGTTTGAGCGCAAGGGGCTACACCTTC
j_gene: TRBJ1-5; d_gene: TRBD1; v_gene: TRBV2; abundance: NA; CDR3aa: CASTRQGGDQPQHF; CDR3nt: TGTGCCAGCACTCGACAGGGCGGGGATCAGCCCCAGCATTTT
j_gene: TRBJ2-7; d_gene: NA; v_gene: TRBV4-3; abundance: few; CDR3aa: CASSQEVQGYEQYF; CDR3nt: TGCGCCAGCAGCCAAGAGGTACAGGGTTACGAGCAGTACTTC
j_gene: TRBJ2-7; d_gene: NA; v_gene: TRBV20-1; abundance: NA; CDR3aa: CSASNRILASYEQYF; CDR3nt: TGCAGTGCTAGTAACAGGATACTTGCTTCCTACGAGCAGTACTTC
j_gene: TRBJ2-2; d_gene: TRBD1; v_gene: TRBV6-1; abundance: NA; CDR3aa: CASSEGDSISGELFF; CDR3nt: TGTGCCAGCAGTGAGGGGGACAGCATTTCCGGGGAGCTGTTTTTT
j_gene: TRBJ1-1; d_gene: NA; v_gene: TRBV27; abundance: NA; CDR3aa: CASTHLGGNTEAFF; CDR3nt: TGTGCCAGCACTCACCTAGGGGGGAACACTGAAGCTTTCTTT
j_gene: TRBJ2-1; d_gene: NA; v_gene: TRBV11-3; abundance: NA; CDR3aa: CASSLRRGQGSWNEQFF; CDR3nt: TGTGCCAGCAGCTTAAGACGCGGGCAGGGGAGTTGGAATGAGCAGTTCTTC
j_gene: TRBJ2-1; d_gene: NA; v_gene: TRBV6-5; abundance: NA; CDR3aa: CASSYSETNEQFF; CDR3nt: TGTGCCAGCAGTTACTCAGAGACTAATGAGCAGTTCTTC
j_gene: TRBJ2-7; d_gene: TRBD1; v_gene: TRBV19; abundance: NA; CDR3aa: CASRKTGFHEQYF; CDR3nt: TGTGCCAGTAGAAAGACAGGGTTCCACGAGCAGTACTTC
j_gene: TRBJ1-2; d_gene: NA; v_gene: TRBV30; abundance: NA; CDR3aa: CAWNPTANYGYTF; CDR3nt: TGTGCCTGGAACCCGACAGCTAACTATGGCTACACCTTC
j_gene: TRBJ2-7; d_gene: TRBD1; v_gene: TRBV11-3; abundance: NA; CDR3aa: CASSPGTGDYEQYF; CDR3nt: TGTGCCAGCAGCCCTGGGACAGGGGACTACGAGCAGTACTTC
j_gene: TRBJ1-1; d_gene: NA; v_gene: TRBV27; abundance: NA; CDR3aa: CASATRDTEAFF; CDR3nt: TGTGCCAGCGCTACGCGGGACACTGAAGCTTTCTTT